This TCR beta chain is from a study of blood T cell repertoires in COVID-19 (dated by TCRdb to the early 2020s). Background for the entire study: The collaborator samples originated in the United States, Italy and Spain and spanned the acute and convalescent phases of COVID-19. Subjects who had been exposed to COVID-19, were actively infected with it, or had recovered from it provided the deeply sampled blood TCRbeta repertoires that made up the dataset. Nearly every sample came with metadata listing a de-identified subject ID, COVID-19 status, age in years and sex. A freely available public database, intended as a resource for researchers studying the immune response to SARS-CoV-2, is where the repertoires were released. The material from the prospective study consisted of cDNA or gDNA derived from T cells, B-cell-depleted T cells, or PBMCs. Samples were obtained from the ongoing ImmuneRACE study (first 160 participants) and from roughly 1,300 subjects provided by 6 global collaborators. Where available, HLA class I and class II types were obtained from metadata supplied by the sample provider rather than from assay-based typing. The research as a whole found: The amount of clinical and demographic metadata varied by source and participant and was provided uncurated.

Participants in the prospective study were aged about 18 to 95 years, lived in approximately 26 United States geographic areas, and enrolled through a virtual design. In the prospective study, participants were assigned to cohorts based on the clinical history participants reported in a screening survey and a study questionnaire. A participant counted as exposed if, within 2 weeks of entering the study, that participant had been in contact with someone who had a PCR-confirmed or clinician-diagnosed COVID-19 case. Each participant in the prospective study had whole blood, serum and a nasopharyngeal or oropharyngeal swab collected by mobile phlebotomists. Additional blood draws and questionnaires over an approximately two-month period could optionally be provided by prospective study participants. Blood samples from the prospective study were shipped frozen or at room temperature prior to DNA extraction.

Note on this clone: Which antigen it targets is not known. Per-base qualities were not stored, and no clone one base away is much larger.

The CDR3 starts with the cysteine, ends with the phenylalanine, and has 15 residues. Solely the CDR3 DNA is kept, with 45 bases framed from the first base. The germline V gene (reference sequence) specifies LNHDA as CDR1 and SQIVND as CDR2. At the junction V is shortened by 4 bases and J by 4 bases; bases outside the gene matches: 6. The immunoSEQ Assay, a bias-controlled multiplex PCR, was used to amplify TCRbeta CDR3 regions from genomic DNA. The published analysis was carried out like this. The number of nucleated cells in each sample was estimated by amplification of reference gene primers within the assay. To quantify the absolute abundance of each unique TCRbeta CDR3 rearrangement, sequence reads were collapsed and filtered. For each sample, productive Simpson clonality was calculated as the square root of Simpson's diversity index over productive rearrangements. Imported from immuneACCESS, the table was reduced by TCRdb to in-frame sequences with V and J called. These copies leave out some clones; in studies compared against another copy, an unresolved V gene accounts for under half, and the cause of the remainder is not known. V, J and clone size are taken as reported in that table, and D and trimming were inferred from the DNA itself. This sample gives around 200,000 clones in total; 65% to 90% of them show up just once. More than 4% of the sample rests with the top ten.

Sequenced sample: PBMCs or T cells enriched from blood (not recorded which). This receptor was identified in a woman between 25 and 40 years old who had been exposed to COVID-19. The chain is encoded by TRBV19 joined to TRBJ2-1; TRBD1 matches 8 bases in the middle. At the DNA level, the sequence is TGTGCCAGTAGTACCGGGACAGGCCTGTACAATGAGCAGTTCTTC. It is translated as CASSTGTGLYNEQFF.